These 13 T cell receptor beta chains came from one sample sequenced in a study of early T cells in non-severe SARS-CoV-2 infection. Each CDR3 protein gets one entry after TCRdb re-called the 5' RACE reads with MiXCR. The sample shows roughly 60,000 distinct CDR3 sequences, about 12% of them seen only once. Sequencing used whole blood. These receptors were taken from an adult who was a healthcare worker with PCR-confirmed SARS-CoV-2 infection or an uninfected control (not recorded which).

The V gene is TRBV9, the J gene TRBJ2-1; perhaps TRBD1 as D (6 bases). The length of the CDR3 is 22 residues. V was clipped by 0 bases and J by 0 bases, with 28 bases between them. The germline V gene encodes CDR1 SGDLS and CDR2 YYNGEE. DNA of the CDR3: TGTGCCAGCAGCGTAGGCACCTTCCAGCAGGGGAGAATAACTAGCTCCTACAATGAGCAGTTCTTC. This encodes CASSVGTFQQGRITSSYNEQFF.

J is TRBJ2-5 and V is TRBV11-2; 11 nucleotides line up with TRBD2. The length of the CDR3 is 16 residues. After removal of 5 bases from V and 5 bases from J, the junction contained 10 bases not matched to a gene. CDR1 and CDR2 from the germline V gene are SGHAT and FQNNGV. In DNA form, the CDR3 reads TGTGCCAGCAGCGACGATAGCGGGGGGGCTCGGGAGACCCAGTACTTC. It specifies CASSDDSGGARETQYF.

This clonotype was found many times. The rearrangement joins TRBV5-4 to TRBJ2-7, with 10 nucleotides matching TRBD2. Germline V lookup: CDR1 SGHNT, CDR2 YYREEE (reference sequence). Trimming removed 0 bases from V and 6 bases from J; junction bases left unmatched: 6. The CDR3 loop spans 15 amino acids. CDR3 protein: CASSLVLAGVGEQYF. Written as DNA, the CDR3 is TGTGCCAGCAGCTTGGTTCTAGCGGGGGTCGGCGAGCAGTACTTC.

The table lists this clonotype with a few counts. The chain links TRBV2 to TRBJ2-3; 8 positions match TRBD2. Germline V gene sequence: CDR1 SNHLY, CDR2 FYNNEI. V dropped 6 bases and J dropped 1; count of bases not matched to a gene: 12. This CDR3 contains 17 residues. The CDR3, as DNA: TGTGCCAGCAGAACTACCTCGGCGCGGGGGGGCACAGATACGCAGTATTTT. Translating gives CASRTTSARGGTDTQYF.

There are many counts of this clonotype. J is TRBJ2-7 and V is TRBV4-1, with a weak D call TRBD2 (6 bases). The V end was cut by 0 bases, the J end by 1 base, with 16 bases between. Germline CDR1 and CDR2: MGHRA and YSYEKL. This CDR3 comprises 17 residues. CDR3 in amino acids: CASSQERLGDGSYEQYF. DNA of the CDR3: TGCGCCAGCAGCCAAGAAAGACTAGGGGACGGATCCTACGAGCAGTACTTC.

In this sample, this clonotype turned up a few times. The genes are TRBV21-1 and TRBJ1-6; the table assigns TRBD1, which was not confirmed against the DNA. TRBV21-1 counts as a pseudogene. The CDR3 is made up of 17 amino acids. The CDR3 reads CASSSADRGRDNSPLHF. Written as DNA, the CDR3 is TGTGCCAGCAGCTCAGCGGACAGGGGGAGAGATAATTCACCCCTCCACTTT.

This clonotype was counted only a few times. The CDR3: CSVGQGATDTQYF. In nucleotides, the CDR3 is TGCAGCGTTGGACAGGGGGCCACAGATACGCAGTATTTT. The V gene is TRBV29-1, the J gene TRBJ2-3; TRBD1 aligns across 10 bases. After removal of 4 bases from V and 2 bases from J, the junction contained 0 bases not matched to a gene. This CDR3 is built from 13 residues. The V gene's germline CDR1 is SQVTM and CDR2 ANQGSEA.

A few counts support this clonotype. It may be a read error: a sequence one base away is much more abundant. The chain recombines TRBV6-1 with TRBJ1-5, with D hard to call. CDR1 and CDR2 from the germline V gene are MNHNS and SASEGT. V gave up 3 bases and J gave up 0 bases, with 3 bases separating them. This CDR3 is built from 13 residues. CDR3: CASSEFSNQPQHF. The CDR3 region has the DNA TGTGCCAGCAGTGAGTTTAGCAATCAGCCCCAGCATTTT.

A few counts support this clonotype. This chain connects TRBV3-1 to TRBJ1-2; no definite D call. CDR1 is LGHDT and CDR2 is YNNKEL in the germline V gene (reference sequence). V was clipped by 1 base and J by 8 bases, with 14 bases between them. This CDR3 region has 14 residues. CDR3 region: CASSQAILSGGYTF. The CDR3 DNA reads as TGTGCCAGCAGCCAAGCCATCTTGTCTGGCGGCTACACCTTC. The full variable domain, its missing parts supplied by reference TRBV3-1 and TRBJ1-2, is DTAVSQTPKYLVTQMGNDKSIKCEQNLGHDTMYWYKQDSKKFLKIMFSYNNKELIINETVPNRFSPKSPDKAHLNLHINSLELGDSAVYFCASSQAILSGGYTFGSGTRLTVV.

The chain is built from TRBV5-1 and TRBJ1-1; D is uncertain. Trimming left V 5 bases short and J 0 bases short, with 8 bases between. Germline CDR1 reads SGHRS; CDR2 reads YFSETQ. The CDR3 spans 13 residues. The CDR3 DNA reads as TGCGCCAGCAGGGCAGAAGTGAACACTGAAGCTTTCTTT. Translating gives CASRAEVNTEAFF.

This clonotype came up a few times. The gene calls are TRBV27 and TRBJ1-5; the D is unclear. This CDR3 is built from 14 residues. Trimming stripped 5 bases from V and 3 bases from J, with 11 bases between. Germline V gene sequence: CDR1 MNHEY, CDR2 SMNVEV (reference sequence). CDR3: CASSAPGINQPQHF. The CDR3 DNA reads as TGTGCCAGCAGTGCCCCCGGGATCAATCAGCCCCAGCATTTT.

The V gene is TRBV7-6, the J gene TRBJ1-4, with no clear D. Trimming took off 2 bases at V and 7 bases at J, with 11 bases between the two ends. CDR1 SGHVS and CDR2 FNYEAQ come from the germline V gene. This CDR3 comprises 14 residues. The CDR3 DNA sequence: TGTGCCAGCAGCTTATCCTTACACAGTGAAAAACTGTTTTTT. Amino acids: CASSLSLHSEKLFF.

This clonotype came up many times. The J gene is TRBJ2-1, the V gene TRBV7-2; a possible D gene is TRBD1 (6 bases). The CDR3 totals 16 residues. The V gene lost 5 bases and the J gene lost 5 bases, with 19 bases spanning the gap. The V gene's germline CDR1 is SGHTA and CDR2 FQGNSA. CDR3 sequence: CASSETGTLRDNEQFF. CDR3 DNA sequence: TGTGCCAGCAGCGAAACCGGGACATTAAGGGACAATGAGCAGTTCTTC.